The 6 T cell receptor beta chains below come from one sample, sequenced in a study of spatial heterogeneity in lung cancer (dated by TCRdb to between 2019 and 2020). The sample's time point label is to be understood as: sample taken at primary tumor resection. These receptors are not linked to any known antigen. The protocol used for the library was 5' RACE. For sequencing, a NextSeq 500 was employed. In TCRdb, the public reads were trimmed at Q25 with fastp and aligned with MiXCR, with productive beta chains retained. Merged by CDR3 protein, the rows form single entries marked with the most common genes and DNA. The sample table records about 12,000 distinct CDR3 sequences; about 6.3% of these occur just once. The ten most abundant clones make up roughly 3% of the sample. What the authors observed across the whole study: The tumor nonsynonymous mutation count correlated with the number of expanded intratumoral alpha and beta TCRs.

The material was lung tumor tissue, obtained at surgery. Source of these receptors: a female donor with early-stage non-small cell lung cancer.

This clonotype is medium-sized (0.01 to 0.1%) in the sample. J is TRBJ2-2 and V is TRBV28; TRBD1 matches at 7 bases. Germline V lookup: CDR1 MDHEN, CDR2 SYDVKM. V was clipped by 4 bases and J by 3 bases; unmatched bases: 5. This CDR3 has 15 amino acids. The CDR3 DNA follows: TGTGCCAGCAGTTCGGGACAGAAATACACCGGGGAGCTGTTTTTT. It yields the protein CASSSGQKYTGELFF. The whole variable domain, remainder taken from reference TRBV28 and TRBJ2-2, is DVKVTQSSRYLVKRTGEKVFLECVQDMDHENMFWYRQDPGLGLRLIYFSYDVKMKEKGDIPEGYSVSREKKERFSLILESASTNQTSMYLCASSSGQKYTGELFFGEGSRLTVL.

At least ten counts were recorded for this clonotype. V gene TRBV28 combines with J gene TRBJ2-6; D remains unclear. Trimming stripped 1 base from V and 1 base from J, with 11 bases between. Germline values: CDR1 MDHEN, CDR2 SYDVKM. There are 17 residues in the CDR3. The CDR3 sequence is CASSLLSLVSGANVLTF. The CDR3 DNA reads TGTGCCAGCAGTTTATTATCATTGGTTTCTGGGGCCAACGTCCTGACTTTC.

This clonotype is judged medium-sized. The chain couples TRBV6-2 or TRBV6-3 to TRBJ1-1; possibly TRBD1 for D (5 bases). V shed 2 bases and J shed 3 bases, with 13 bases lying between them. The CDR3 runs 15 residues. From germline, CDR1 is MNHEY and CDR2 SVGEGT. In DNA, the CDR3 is TGTGCCAGCAGTTACCGGGGGTTTCGGTACACTGAAGCTTTCTTT. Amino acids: CASSYRGFRYTEAFF.

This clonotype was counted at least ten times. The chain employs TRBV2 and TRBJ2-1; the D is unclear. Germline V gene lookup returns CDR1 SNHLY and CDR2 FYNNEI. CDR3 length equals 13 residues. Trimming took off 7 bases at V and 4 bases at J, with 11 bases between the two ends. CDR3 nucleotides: TGTGCCAGCACCCAGCACCAATACAATGAGCAGTTCTTC. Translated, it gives CASTQHQYNEQFF.

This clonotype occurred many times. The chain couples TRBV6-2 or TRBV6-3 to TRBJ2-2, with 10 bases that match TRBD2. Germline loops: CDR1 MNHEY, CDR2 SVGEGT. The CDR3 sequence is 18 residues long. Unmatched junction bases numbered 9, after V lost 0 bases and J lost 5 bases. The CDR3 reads CASSYSPKLAGRTGELFF. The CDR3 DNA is TGTGCCAGCAGTTACTCGCCCAAACTAGCGGGACGAACCGGGGAGCTGTTTTTT.

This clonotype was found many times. The CDR3 sequence is CASSQDHAGGAAGELFF. In DNA, the CDR3 is TGCGCCAGCAGCCAAGATCATGCTGGGGGCGCCGCCGGGGAGCTGTTTTTT. The V call is TRBV4-3, the J call TRBJ2-2; perhaps TRBD1 as D (6 bases). Germline lookup yields CDR1 LGHNA and CDR2 YSLEER. The CDR3 sequence is 17 residues long. V lost 0 bases, J lost 6 bases, and 17 bases lay in between.